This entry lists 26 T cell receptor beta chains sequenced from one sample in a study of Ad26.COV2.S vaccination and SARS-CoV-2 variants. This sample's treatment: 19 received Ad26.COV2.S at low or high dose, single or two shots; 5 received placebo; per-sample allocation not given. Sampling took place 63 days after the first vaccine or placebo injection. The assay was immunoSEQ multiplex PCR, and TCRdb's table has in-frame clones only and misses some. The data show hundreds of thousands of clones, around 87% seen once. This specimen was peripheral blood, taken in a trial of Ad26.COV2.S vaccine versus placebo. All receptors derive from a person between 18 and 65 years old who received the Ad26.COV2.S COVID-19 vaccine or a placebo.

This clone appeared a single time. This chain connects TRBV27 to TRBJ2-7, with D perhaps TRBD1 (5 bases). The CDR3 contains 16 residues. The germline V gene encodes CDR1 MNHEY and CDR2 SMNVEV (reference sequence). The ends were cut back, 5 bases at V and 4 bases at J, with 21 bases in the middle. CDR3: CASSLSTPLQAYEQYF. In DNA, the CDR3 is TGTGCCAGCAGTCTTTCCACCCCCTTACAGGCTTACGAGCAGTACTTC.

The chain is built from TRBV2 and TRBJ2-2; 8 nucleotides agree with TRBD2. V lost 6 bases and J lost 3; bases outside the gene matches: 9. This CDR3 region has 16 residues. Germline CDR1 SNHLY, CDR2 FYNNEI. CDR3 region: CASRMGTRMHTGELFF. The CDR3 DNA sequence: TGTGCCAGCAGGATGGGGACTAGAATGCACACCGGGGAGCTGTTTTTT.

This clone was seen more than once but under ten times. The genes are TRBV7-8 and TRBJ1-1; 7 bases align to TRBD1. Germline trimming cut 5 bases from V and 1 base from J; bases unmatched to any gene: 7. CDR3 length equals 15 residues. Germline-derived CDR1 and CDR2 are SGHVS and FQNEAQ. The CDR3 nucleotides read TGTGCCAGCAGCCGGACGACAGGGTCGAACACTGAAGCTTTCTTT. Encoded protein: CASSRTTGSNTEAFF.

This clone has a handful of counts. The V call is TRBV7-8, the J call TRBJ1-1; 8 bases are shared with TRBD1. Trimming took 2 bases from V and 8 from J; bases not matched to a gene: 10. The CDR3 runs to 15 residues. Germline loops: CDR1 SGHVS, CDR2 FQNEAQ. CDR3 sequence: CASSLYSQGAGEAFF. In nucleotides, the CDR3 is TGTGCCAGCAGCTTATATAGTCAGGGGGCAGGAGAAGCTTTCTTT.

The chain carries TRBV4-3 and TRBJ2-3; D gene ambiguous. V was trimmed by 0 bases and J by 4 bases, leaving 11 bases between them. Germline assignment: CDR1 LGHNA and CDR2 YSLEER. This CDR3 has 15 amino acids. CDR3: CASSQDELGPDTQYF. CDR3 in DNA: TGCGCCAGCAGCCAAGATGAACTCGGCCCAGATACGCAGTATTTT.

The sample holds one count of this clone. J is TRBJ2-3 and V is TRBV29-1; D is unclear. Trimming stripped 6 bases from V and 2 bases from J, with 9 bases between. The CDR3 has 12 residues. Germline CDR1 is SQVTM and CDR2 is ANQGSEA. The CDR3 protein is CSVRRLTDTQYF. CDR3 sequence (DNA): TGCAGCGTGCGGCGGCTCACAGATACGCAGTATTTT.

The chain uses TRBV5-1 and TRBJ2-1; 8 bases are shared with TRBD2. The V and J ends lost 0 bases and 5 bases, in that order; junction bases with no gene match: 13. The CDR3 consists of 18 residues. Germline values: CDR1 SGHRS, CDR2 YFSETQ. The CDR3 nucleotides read TGCGCCAGCAGCTTGGCCCCCAGCGGGAGTTATATGGACAATGAGCAGTTCTTC. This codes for CASSLAPSGSYMDNEQFF.

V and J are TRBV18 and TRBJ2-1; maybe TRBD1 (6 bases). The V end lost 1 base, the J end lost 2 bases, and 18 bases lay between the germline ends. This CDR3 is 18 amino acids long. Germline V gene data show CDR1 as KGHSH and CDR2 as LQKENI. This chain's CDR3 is CASSPQQLQQGTYNEQFF. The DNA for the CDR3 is TGTGCCAGCTCACCACAACAACTACAACAGGGCACCTACAATGAGCAGTTCTTC.

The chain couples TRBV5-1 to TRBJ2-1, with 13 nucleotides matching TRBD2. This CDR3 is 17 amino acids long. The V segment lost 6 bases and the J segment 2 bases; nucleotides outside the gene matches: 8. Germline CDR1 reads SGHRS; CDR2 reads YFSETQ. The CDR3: CASTRRLAGGPYNEQFF. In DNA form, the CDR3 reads TGCGCCAGCACCCGGCGACTAGCGGGAGGACCCTACAATGAGCAGTTCTTC.

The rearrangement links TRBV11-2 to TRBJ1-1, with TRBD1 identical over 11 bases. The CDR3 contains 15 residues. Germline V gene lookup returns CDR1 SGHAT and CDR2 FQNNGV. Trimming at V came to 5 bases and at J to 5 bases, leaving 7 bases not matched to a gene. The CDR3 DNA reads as TGTGCCAGCAGCGTAGGGGGACAGGGGGATACTGAAGCTTTCTTT. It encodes CASSVGGQGDTEAFF.

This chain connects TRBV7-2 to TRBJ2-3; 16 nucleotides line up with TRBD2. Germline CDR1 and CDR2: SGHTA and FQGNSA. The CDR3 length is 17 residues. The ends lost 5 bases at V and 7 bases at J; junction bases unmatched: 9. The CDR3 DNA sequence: TGTGCCAGCAGCCAGGGACTAGCGGGGGGGCCAGGATATACGCAGTATTTT. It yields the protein CASSQGLAGGPGYTQYF.

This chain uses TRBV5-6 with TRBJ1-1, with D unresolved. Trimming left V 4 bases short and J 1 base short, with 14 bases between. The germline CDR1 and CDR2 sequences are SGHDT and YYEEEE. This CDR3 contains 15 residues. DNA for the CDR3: TGTGCCAGCAGCCCGGGTGGACCCGGGAACACTGAAGCTTTCTTT. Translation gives CASSPGGPGNTEAFF.

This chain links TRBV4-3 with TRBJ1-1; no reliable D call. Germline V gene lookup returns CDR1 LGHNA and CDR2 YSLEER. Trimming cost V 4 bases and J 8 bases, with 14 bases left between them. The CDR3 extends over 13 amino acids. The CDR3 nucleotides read TGCGCCAGCAGCCCATCTACCGCCCAGGAAGCTTTCTTT. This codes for CASSPSTAQEAFF.

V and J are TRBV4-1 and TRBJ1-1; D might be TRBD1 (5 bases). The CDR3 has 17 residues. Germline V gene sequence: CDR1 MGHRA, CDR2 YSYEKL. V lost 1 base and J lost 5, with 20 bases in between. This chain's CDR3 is CASSQVAGVDSLTEAFF. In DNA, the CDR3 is TGCGCCAGCAGCCAAGTGGCGGGGGTAGATAGTTTAACTGAAGCTTTCTTT.

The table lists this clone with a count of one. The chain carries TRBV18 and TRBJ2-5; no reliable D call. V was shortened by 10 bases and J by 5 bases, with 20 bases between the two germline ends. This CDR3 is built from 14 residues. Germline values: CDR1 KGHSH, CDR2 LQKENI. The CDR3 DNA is TGTGCCACCTCCTTCGCAGGCCAGGACGAGACCCAGTACTTC. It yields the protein CATSFAGQDETQYF. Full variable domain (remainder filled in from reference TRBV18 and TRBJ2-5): NAGVMQNPRHLVRRRGQEARLRCSPMKGHSHVYWYRQLPEEGLKFMVYLQKENIIDESGMPKERFSAEFPKEGPSILRIQQVVRGDSAAYFCATSFAGQDETQYFGPGTRLLVL.

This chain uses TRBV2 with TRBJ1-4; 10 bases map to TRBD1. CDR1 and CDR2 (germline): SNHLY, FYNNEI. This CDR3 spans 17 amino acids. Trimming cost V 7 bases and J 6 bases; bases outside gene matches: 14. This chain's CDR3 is CASTIFRPGQGHEKLFF. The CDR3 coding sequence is TGTGCCAGCACCATCTTTAGGCCGGGACAGGGGCATGAAAAACTGTTTTTT.

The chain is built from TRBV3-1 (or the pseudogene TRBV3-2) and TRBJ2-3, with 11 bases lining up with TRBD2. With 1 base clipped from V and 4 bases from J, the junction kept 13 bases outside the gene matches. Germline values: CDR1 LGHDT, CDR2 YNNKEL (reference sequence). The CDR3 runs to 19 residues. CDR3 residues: CASSQGRFSGRAVPDTQYF. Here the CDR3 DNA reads TGTGCCAGCAGCCAAGGTCGATTTAGCGGGAGGGCCGTGCCAGATACGCAGTATTTT.

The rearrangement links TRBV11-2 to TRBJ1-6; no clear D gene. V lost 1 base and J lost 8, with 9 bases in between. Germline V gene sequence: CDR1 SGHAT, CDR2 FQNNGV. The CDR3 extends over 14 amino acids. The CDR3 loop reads CASSLVPRDSPLHF. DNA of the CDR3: TGTGCCAGCAGCTTAGTTCCTAGGGATTCACCCCTCCACTTT.

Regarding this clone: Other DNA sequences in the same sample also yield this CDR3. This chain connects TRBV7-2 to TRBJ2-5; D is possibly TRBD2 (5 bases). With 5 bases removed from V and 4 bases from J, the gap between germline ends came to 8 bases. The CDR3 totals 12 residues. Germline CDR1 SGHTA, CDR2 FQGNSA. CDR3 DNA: TGTGCCAGCAGCCCCCGGGGAGAGACCCAGTACTTC. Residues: CASSPRGETQYF. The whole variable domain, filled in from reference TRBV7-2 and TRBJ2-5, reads GAGVSQSPSNKVTEKGKDVELRCDPISGHTALYWYRQSLGQGLEFLIYFQGNSAPDKSGLPSDRFSAERTGGSVSTLTIQRTQQEDSAVYLCASSPRGETQYFGPGTRLLVL.

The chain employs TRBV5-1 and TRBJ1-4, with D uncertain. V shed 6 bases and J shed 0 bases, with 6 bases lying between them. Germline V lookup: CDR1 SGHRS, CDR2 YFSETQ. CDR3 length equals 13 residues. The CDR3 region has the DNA TGCGCCAGCAAGCAGACAACTAATGAAAAACTGTTTTTT. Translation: CASKQTTNEKLFF.

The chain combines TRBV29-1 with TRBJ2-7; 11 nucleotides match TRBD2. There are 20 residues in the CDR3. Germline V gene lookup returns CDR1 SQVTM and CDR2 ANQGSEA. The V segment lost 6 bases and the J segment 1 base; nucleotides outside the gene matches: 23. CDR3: CSVLKLTSGSSITPSYEQYF. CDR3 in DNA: TGCAGCGTCCTAAAACTCACTAGCGGGAGCTCAATAACCCCATCCTACGAGCAGTACTTC.

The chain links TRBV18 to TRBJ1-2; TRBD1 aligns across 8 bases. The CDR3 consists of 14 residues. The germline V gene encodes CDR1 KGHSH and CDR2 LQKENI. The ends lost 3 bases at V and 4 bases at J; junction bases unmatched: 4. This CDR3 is CASSPRGLLYGYTF. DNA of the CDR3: TGTGCCAGCTCACCCAGGGGGCTGCTCTATGGCTACACCTTC.

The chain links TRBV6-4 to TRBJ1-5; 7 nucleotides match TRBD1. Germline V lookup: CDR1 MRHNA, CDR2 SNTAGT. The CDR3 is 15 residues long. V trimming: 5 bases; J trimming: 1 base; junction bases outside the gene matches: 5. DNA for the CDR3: TGTGCCAGCAGTTCTCAGGGGGGGAGCAATCAGCCCCAGCATTTT. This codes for CASSSQGGSNQPQHF.

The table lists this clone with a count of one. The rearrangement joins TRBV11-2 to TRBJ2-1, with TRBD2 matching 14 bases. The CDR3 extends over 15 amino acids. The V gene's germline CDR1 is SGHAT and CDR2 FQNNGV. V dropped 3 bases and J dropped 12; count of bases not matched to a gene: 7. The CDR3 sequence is CASSFQTSGRAAQFF. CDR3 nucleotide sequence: TGTGCCAGCAGCTTCCAGACTAGCGGGAGGGCCGCGCAGTTCTTC.

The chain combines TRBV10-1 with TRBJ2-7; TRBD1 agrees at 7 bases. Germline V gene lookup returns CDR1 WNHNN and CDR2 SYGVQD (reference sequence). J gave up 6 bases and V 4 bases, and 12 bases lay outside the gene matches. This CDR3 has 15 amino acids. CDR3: CASSGGGGQVTEQYF. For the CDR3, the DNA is TGCGCCAGCAGTGGAGGTGGTGGACAGGTAACCGAGCAGTACTTC.

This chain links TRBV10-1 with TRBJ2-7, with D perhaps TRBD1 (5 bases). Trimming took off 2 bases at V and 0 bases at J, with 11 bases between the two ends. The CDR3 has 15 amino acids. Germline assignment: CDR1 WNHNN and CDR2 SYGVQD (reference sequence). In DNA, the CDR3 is TGCGCCAGCAGTGAGGCGACAGCCAGCTCCTACGAGCAGTACTTC. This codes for CASSEATASSYEQYF.